These 16 T cell receptor beta chains originate from one sample sequenced in a study of blood T cell repertoires in COVID-19. Repertoires were generated with immunoSEQ multiplex PCR, while TCRdb's copy carries only in-frame clones and drops some. This repertoire shows approximately 170,000 clones, around 84% found once; its top ten account for roughly 15%. Sequencing input: peripheral blood. These receptors were obtained from a woman in her 70s with COVID-19, enrolled during active disease.

The V gene is TRBV19, the J gene TRBJ1-5; weak D call: TRBD1 (6 bases). Germline V CDR1 and CDR2: LNHDA, SQIVND (reference sequence). The CDR3 loop spans 16 amino acids. V was shortened by 3 bases and J by 1 base, with 13 bases between the two germline ends. As DNA, the CDR3 is TGTGCCAGTAGTATGGTTTACAGGGCAAGCAATCAGCCCCAGCATTTT. This sequence encodes CASSMVYRASNQPQHF. Supplemented by reference TRBV19 and TRBJ1-5, the full variable domain reads DGGITQSPKYLFRKEGQNVTLSCEQNLNHDAMYWYRQDPGQGLRLIYYSQIVNDFQKGDIAEGYSVSREKKESFPLTVTSAQKNPTAFYLCASSMVYRASNQPQHFGDGTRLSIL.

This clone was found once. V and J are TRBV14 and TRBJ1-1; 9 positions match TRBD1. Germline V gene sequence: CDR1 SGHDN, CDR2 FVKESK. The CDR3 length is 19 residues. Trimming at V came to 2 bases and at J to 5 bases, leaving 18 bases not matched to a gene. DNA for the CDR3: TGTGCCAGCAGCCAACTTAAACAGGGGGCGTATCGACTGGGGACTGAAGCTTTCTTT. It codes for CASSQLKQGAYRLGTEAFF.

The gene calls are TRBV28 and TRBJ1-1; D perhaps matches TRBD1 (6 bases). The V and J ends lost 5 bases and 8 bases respectively, with 12 bases between them. Germline CDR1 reads MDHEN; CDR2 reads SYDVKM. This CDR3 spans 12 amino acids. CDR3 nucleotides: TGTGCCAGCAGTATCCTACAGGGAGAAGCTTTCTTT. Translating gives CASSILQGEAFF.

The chain couples TRBV6-6 to TRBJ1-4; TRBD1 is a possible D gene (6 bases). This CDR3 comprises 12 residues. Trimming pared 6 bases from V and 4 bases from J, leaving 6 bases between. CDR1 MNHNY and CDR2 SVGAGI come from the germline V gene (reference sequence). CDR3 protein: CASRQGNEKLFF. The CDR3 bases are TGTGCCAGCAGACAGGGTAATGAAAAACTGTTTTTT.

The chain is built from TRBV5-3 and TRBJ1-1; tentative D call: TRBD1 (5 bases). TRBV5-3 is annotated as an ORF whose role is uncertain. V shed 5 bases and J shed 14 bases, with 22 bases lying between them. The CDR3 contains 13 residues. The CDR3 region is CARRGPMTEKLFF. DNA for the CDR3: TGTGCCAGAAGGGGTCCAATGACAGAGAAATTGTTCTTT.

The chain couples TRBV5-1 to TRBJ2-2; D remains ambiguous. Germline loops: CDR1 SGHRS, CDR2 YFSETQ. The CDR3 covers 14 residues. The V gene lost 4 bases and the J gene lost 8 bases, with 15 bases spanning the gap. CDR3 region: CASSPRVDKGELFF. The CDR3 region has the DNA TGCGCCAGCAGCCCTCGGGTAGATAAGGGGGAGCTGTTTTTT.

The V call is TRBV30, the J call TRBJ1-2; no definite D call. CDR1 is GTSNPN, CDR2 SVGIG, per germline (reference sequence). Deletions cut 3 bases from V and 3 bases from J, with 11 bases between. The CDR3 has 13 residues. Written as DNA, the CDR3 is TGTGCCTGGAGGGCGGAGGACTACTATGGCTACACCTTC. Amino acid sequence: CAWRAEDYYGYTF.

V and J are TRBV18 and TRBJ2-7; 7 bases are a match to TRBD1. The germline V gene encodes CDR1 KGHSH and CDR2 LQKENI. J gave up 0 bases and V 6 bases, and 8 bases lay outside the gene matches. The CDR3 extends over 15 amino acids. For the CDR3, the DNA is TGTGCCAGCTCCCTCGGACAGGAGAGCTCCTACGAGCAGTACTTC. The encoded protein is CASSLGQESSYEQYF.

The CDR3 DNA sequence: TGTGCCAGCAGCTTCGGGGCCAGGAGGGATCAGCCCCAGCATTTT. Residues: CASSFGARRDQPQHF. The chain links TRBV5-6 to TRBJ1-5, with TRBD1 as a possible D gene (5 bases). The germline gives CDR1 SGHDT, CDR2 YYEEEE. Trimming left V 2 bases short and J 5 bases short, with 14 bases between. The CDR3 covers 15 residues.

The chain links TRBV3-1 (or the pseudogene TRBV3-2) to TRBJ1-4; TRBD1 might be the D (6 bases). Looked up from germline, CDR1 is LGHDT and CDR2 is YNNKEL (reference sequence). V dropped 1 base and J dropped 10 bases, with 10 bases sitting between them. The CDR3 totals 13 residues. CDR3 bases: TGTGCCAGCAGCCAAGCAGGGGAGGGAAAACTGTTTTTT. Translating gives CASSQAGEGKLFF.

The V call is TRBV9, the J call TRBJ2-3, with unresolved D. V was pared by 0 bases and J by 6 bases, with 8 bases between. The CDR3 has 13 residues. Germline values: CDR1 SGDLS, CDR2 YYNGEE. CDR3 amino acids: CASSVAIRDTQYF. The CDR3 nucleotides read TGTGCCAGCAGCGTAGCTATTCGGGATACGCAGTATTTT.

The chain joins TRBV19 to TRBJ1-5, with TRBD1 matching over 7 bases. The CDR3 has 15 residues. With 1 base clipped from V and 7 bases from J, the junction kept 7 bases outside the gene matches. The V gene's germline CDR1 is LNHDA and CDR2 SQIVND (reference sequence). CDR3 sequence: CASSIGQGVGQPQHF. For the CDR3, the DNA is TGTGCCAGTAGTATAGGCCAGGGGGTAGGGCAGCCCCAGCATTTT.

The chain carries TRBV6-5 and TRBJ1-5; 7 bases fit TRBD1. The CDR3 totals 13 residues. V lost 6 bases to trimming and J lost 10 bases; unmatched junction nucleotides: 9. CDR1 is MNHEY, CDR2 SVGAGI, per germline. The CDR3 loop reads CASRTGTEGPQHF. The CDR3 bases are TGTGCCAGCAGGACCGGGACAGAGGGACCCCAGCATTTT.

In its sample, this clone was seen once. This chain's CDR3 is CASSQGQGMTQPQHF. The CDR3 DNA is TGTGCCAGCAGCCAAGGACAGGGGATGACTCAGCCCCAGCATTTT. The chain is built from TRBV11-2 and TRBJ1-5; 9 bases are a match to TRBD1. This CDR3 spans 15 amino acids. Trimming took 5 bases from V and 6 from J; bases not matched to a gene: 8. Per the germline V gene, CDR1 is SGHAT and CDR2 is FQNNGV.

The genes are TRBV6-2 or TRBV6-3 and TRBJ1-5; TRBD1 is a possible D gene (6 bases). The CDR3 is 16 amino acids. V lost 7 bases and J 9 bases, leaving 25 bases between the germline ends. Germline V gene data show CDR1 as MNHEY and CDR2 as SVGEGT. The CDR3: CASNPGGLGPGMPQHF. The CDR3 nucleotides read TGTGCCAGCAACCCTGGGGGCTTAGGCCCCGGGATGCCCCAGCATTTT.

V gene TRBV3-1 (or the pseudogene TRBV3-2) combines with J gene TRBJ1-3, with TRBD1 as a possible D gene (6 bases). V was trimmed by 1 base and J by 0 bases, leaving 13 bases between them. Germline CDR1 is LGHDT and CDR2 is YNNKEL (reference sequence). CDR3 length equals 17 residues. This CDR3 is CASSQVSGVLSGNTIYF. CDR3 in DNA: TGTGCCAGCAGCCAAGTATCAGGGGTCCTCTCTGGAAACACCATATATTTT.